Below, one T cell receptor beta chain is given with its context. Its specificity is unknown. There are 11 residues in the CDR3. The germline V gene has CDR1 SGHNT and CDR2 YYREEE (reference sequence). V dropped 0 bases and J dropped 7 bases, with 4 bases sitting between them. Sequencing was performed with immunoSEQ multiplex PCR; in TCRdb, only in-frame clones are kept and a portion is missing. The table records tens of thousands of clones, over 75% of them present only once. These data belong to a study of OX40 agonist ivuxolimab in advanced cancers. Across the whole study: At doses from 0.01 to 10 mg/kg, patients were given intravenous ivuxolimab every 2 weeks.

Study conclusions and caveats: On average, CD8+ T cells showed a greater number of expanded clones than CD4+. Partial responders dosed at 0.1-3.0 mg/kg displayed clonal expansion ranking among the lowest.

The chain is built from TRBV5-4 and TRBJ1-2; D remains ambiguous. Specimen: CD4+ or CD8+ T cells sorted from blood, collected in a trial of the OX40 agonist ivuxolimab. The receptor was derived from an adult with an advanced solid tumor such as melanoma, head and neck, liver or kidney cancer. The CDR3 coding sequence is TGTGCCAGCAGCTTGGACGGTGGCTACACCTTC. It codes for CASSLDGGYTF.